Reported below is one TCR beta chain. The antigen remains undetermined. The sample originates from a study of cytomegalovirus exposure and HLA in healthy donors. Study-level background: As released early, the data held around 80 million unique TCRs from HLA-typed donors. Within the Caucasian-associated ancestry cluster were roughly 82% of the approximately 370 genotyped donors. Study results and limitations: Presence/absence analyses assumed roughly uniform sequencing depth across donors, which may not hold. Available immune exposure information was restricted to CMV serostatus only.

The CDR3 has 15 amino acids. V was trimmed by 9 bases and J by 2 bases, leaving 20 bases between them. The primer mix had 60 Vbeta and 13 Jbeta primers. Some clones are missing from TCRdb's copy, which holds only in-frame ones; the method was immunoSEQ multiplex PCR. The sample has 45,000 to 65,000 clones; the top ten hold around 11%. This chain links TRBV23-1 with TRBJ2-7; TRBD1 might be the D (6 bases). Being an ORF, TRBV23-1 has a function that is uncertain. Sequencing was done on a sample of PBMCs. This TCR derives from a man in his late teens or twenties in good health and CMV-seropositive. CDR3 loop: CASEPGGRGTYEQYF. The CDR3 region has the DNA TGCGCCAGTGAACCCGGAGGTAGGGGGACCTACGAGCAGTACTTC.